This T cell receptor (beta chain) derives from a study of shared T cell receptors in the human thymus. Worth noting for this clone: The sample has other DNA sequences that encode this CDR3 too.

Here immunoSEQ multiplex PCR was the method, and the copy in TCRdb shows in-frame clones only, minus some. The data show 700,000 to 750,000 clones, roughly 85% seen once. This same sample was also taken into another study, of human thymus T cells.

The TCR originated in a girl under three years old with a congenital heart defect. The sample comprised thymocytes.

In DNA form, the CDR3 reads TGTGCCAGCAGCCCACCAGAGTTTGGGGGCGCTTTCTTT. Protein sequence: CASSPPEFGGAFF. The gene calls are TRBV13 and TRBJ1-1; the D gene is possibly TRBD1 (6 bases). Germline CDR1 reads PRHDT; CDR2 reads FYEKMQ (reference sequence). The V and J ends lost 5 bases and 11 bases respectively, with 18 bases between them. The length of the CDR3 is 13 residues.